This TCR beta chain was identified in a study of Tregs in tolerant kidney transplant recipients. The study, taken as a whole, reports: Validation in larger populations is needed because few patients were studied. Changing PCR primers prevented nucleotide comparison between some patients' samples. Biological reproducibility was not directly addressed in this study.

A few counts support this clone. Its target is unknown. The method was immunoSEQ multiplex PCR; TCRdb's version includes in-frame clones alone and lacks a portion of them. The data hold tens of thousands of clones, with 93% observed a single time. Recipients received nonmyeloablative bone marrow transplants from related graft donors, with transient mixed chimerism. Germline CDR1 reads MNHNS; CDR2 reads SASEGT. Trimming shortened V by 6 bases and J by 6 bases, and 14 bases separated the two germline ends. The CDR3 length is 13 residues. The sample was CD4+ T cells from blood (PBMCs), taken 12 months after the transplant. The chain is built from TRBV6-1 and TRBJ1-1; D not resolved. The sequence came from a human patient who received a combined kidney and bone marrow transplant. T cells may partly derive from the graft donor. The CDR3 sequence is CASRGRSQAEAFF. CDR3 sequence (DNA): TGTGCCAGCAGGGGGAGATCGCAGGCTGAAGCTTTCTTT.